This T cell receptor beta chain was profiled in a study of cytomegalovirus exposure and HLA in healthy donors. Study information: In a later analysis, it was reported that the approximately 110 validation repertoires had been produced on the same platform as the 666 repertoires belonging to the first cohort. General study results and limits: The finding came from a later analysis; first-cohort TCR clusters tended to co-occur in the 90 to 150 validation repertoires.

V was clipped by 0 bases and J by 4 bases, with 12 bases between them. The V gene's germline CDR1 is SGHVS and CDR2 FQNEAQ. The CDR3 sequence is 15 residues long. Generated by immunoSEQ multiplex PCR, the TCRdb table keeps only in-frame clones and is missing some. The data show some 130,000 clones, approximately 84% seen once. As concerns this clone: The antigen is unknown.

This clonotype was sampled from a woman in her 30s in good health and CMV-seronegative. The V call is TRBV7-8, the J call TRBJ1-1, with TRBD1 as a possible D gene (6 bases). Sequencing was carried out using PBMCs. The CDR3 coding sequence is TGTGCCAGCAGCTTAGCTGGCGGGGGCCCCACTGAAGCTTTCTTT. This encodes CASSLAGGGPTEAFF.